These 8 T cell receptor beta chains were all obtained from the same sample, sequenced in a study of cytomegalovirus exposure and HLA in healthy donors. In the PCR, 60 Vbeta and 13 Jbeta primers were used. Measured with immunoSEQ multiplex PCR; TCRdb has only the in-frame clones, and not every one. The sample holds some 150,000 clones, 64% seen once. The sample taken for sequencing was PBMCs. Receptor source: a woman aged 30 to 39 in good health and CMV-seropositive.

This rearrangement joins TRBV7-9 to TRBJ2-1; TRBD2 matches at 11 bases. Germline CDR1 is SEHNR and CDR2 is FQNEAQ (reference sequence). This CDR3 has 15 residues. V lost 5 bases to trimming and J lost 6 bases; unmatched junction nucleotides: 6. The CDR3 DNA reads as TGTGCCAGCAGCCGTAGACTAGCGGGGACCAATGAGCAGTTCTTC. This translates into CASSRRLAGTNEQFF.

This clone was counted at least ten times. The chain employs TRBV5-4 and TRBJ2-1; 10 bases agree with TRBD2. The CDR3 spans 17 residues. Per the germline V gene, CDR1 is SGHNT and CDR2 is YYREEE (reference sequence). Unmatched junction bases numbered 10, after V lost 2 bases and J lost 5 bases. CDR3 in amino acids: CASSFTSGTNLNNEQFF. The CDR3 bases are TGTGCCAGCAGCTTTACTAGCGGGACAAACTTAAACAATGAGCAGTTCTTC. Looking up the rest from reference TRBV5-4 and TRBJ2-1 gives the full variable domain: ETGVTQSPTHLIKTRGQQVTLRCSSQSGHNTVSWYQQALGQGPQFIFQYYREEENGRGNFPPRFSGLQFPNYSSELNVNALELDDSALYLCASSFTSGTNLNNEQFFGPGTRLTVL.

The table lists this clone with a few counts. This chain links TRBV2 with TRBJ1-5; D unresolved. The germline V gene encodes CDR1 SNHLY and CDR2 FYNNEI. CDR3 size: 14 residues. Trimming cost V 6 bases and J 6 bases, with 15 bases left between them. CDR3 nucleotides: TGTGCCAGCAGGGAGGTGGATTTTAGTCAGCCCCAGCATTTT. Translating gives CASREVDFSQPQHF.

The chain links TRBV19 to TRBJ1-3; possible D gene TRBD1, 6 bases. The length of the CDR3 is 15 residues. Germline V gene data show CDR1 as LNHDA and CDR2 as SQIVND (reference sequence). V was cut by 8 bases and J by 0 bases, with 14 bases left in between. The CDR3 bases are TGTGCCAGTGCCCACACAGGGATCTCTGGAAACACCATATATTTT. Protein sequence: CASAHTGISGNTIYF.

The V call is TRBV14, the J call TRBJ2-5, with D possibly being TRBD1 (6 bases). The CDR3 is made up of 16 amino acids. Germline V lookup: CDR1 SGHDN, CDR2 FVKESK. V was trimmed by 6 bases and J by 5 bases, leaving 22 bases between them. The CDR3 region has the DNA TGTGCCAGCAGTCTCTTCCAGGGGTTGTTTACGGAGACCCAGTACTTC. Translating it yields CASSLFQGLFTETQYF.

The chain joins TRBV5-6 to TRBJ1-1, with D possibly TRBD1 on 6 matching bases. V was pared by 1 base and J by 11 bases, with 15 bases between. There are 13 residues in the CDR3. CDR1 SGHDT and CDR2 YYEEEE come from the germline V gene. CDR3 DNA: TGTGCCAGCAGCTTGTCTACAGGGATGGTGGCTTTCTTT. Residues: CASSLSTGMVAFF.

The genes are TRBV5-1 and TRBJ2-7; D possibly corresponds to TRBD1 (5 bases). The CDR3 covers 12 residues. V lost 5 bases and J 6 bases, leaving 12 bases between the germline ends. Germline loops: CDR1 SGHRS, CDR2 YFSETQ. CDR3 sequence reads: CASRQVDGEQYF. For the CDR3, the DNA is TGCGCCAGCAGACAGGTGGACGGCGAGCAGTACTTC.

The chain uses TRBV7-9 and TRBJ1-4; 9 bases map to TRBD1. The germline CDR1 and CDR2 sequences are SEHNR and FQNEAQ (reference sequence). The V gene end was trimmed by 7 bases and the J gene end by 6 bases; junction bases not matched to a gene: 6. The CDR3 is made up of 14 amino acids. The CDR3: CASNFRDRDEKLFF. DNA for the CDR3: TGTGCCAGCAATTTCCGGGACAGGGATGAAAAACTGTTTTTT.